These 25 T cell receptor beta chains originate from one sample sequenced in a study of blood T cell repertoires in COVID-19. Some clones are missing from TCRdb's copy, which holds only in-frame ones; the method was immunoSEQ multiplex PCR. This sample yields approximately 260,000 clones, of which approximately 79% are seen a single time; approximately 4% belongs to the top ten. Sequencing was done on a sample of peripheral blood. These receptors all come from a woman in her thirties or forties with active or convalescent COVID-19.

V gene TRBV11-3 combines with J gene TRBJ2-1, with D maybe TRBD2 (6 bases). CDR3 length: 15 amino acids. The germline gives CDR1 SGHNT, CDR2 YENEEA. V lost 5 bases, J lost 4 bases, and 15 bases lay in between. CDR3 amino acids: CASSARRDPYNEQFF. DNA for the CDR3: TGTGCCAGCAGCGCTAGGAGGGATCCATACAATGAGCAGTTCTTC. Using reference TRBV11-3 and TRBJ2-1 for the parts outside the CDR3, the full variable domain is EAGVVQSPRYKIIEKKQPVAFWCNPISGHNTLYWYLQNLGQGPELLIRYENEEAVDDSQLPKDRFSAERLKGVDSTLKIQPAELGDSAVYLCASSARRDPYNEQFFGPGTRLTVL.

The V call is TRBV7-6, the J call TRBJ2-1; 10 bases map to TRBD2. Trimming at V came to 2 bases and at J to 4 bases, leaving 14 bases not matched to a gene. The germline V gene has CDR1 SGHVS and CDR2 FNYEAQ. The CDR3 consists of 19 residues. The CDR3 DNA is TGTGCCAGCAGCTTAAGGGCTAGCGGGGGCCCTATTATTTACAATGAGCAGTTCTTC. This sequence encodes CASSLRASGGPIIYNEQFF.

This clone was seen a single time. V and J are TRBV15 and TRBJ1-4; TRBD1 might be the D (5 bases). The germline V gene has CDR1 LNHNV and CDR2 YYDKDF (reference sequence). The CDR3 has 14 residues. V was shortened by 1 base and J by 12 bases, with 15 bases between the two germline ends. CDR3 region: CATSRGAGGLELFF. In DNA, the CDR3 is TGTGCCACCAGCAGAGGCGCCGGGGGGTTAGAACTGTTTTTT.

The chain joins TRBV5-1 to TRBJ1-2; TRBD1 agrees at 7 bases. This CDR3 is built from 15 residues. Germline V gives CDR1 SGHRS, CDR2 YFSETQ. The junction had 6 bases not matched to a gene; V was cut back by 0 bases and J by 4 bases. CDR3 sequence reads: CASSLGRQGSYGYTF. For the CDR3, the DNA is TGCGCCAGCAGCTTGGGGCGACAGGGCAGCTATGGCTACACCTTC. The full variable domain, its missing parts supplied by reference TRBV5-1 and TRBJ1-2, is KAGVTQTPRYLIKTRGQQVTLSCSPISGHRSVSWYQQTPGQGLQFLFEYFSETQRNKGNFPGRFSGRQFSNSRSEMNVSTLELGDSALYLCASSLGRQGSYGYTFGSGTRLTVV.

The chain carries TRBV6-5 and TRBJ1-2; 11 bases agree with TRBD1. This CDR3 contains 15 residues. The ends lost 0 bases at V and 4 bases at J; junction bases unmatched: 1. Per the germline V gene, CDR1 is MNHEY and CDR2 is SVGAGI. CDR3 sequence: CASSYSGTGGYGYTF. The CDR3 bases are TGTGCCAGCAGTTACTCAGGGACAGGGGGCTATGGCTACACCTTC.

The chain couples TRBV5-5 to TRBJ1-2; D gene unclear. The germline V gene encodes CDR1 SGHKS and CDR2 YYEKEE (reference sequence). Trimming took 4 bases from V and 8 from J, leaving 21 bases between them. CDR3 length equals 15 residues. The CDR3 DNA is TGTGCCAGCAGCGCCTCCTTCGGCACAATGGGCGGCTACACCTTC. Protein product: CASSASFGTMGGYTF. The whole variable domain, remainder taken from reference TRBV5-5 and TRBJ1-2, is DAGVTQSPTHLIKTRGQQVTLRCSPISGHKSVSWYQQVLGQGPQFIFQYYEKEERGRGNFPDRFSARQFPNYSSELNVNALLLGDSALYLCASSASFGTMGGYTFGSGTRLTVV.

The V call is TRBV27, the J call TRBJ2-3; D perhaps matches TRBD2 (6 bases). Trimming pared 6 bases from V and 3 bases from J, leaving 13 bases between. CDR1 and CDR2 (germline): MNHEY, SMNVEV (reference sequence). This CDR3 is 14 amino acids long. CDR3 sequence (DNA): TGTGCCAGCAGCGGCGGGGCCAGGACAGATACGCAGTATTTT. Encoded protein: CASSGGARTDTQYF.

This sequence joins TRBV19 and TRBJ2-2; 7 bases fit TRBD2. The V gene end was trimmed by 6 bases and the J gene end by 6 bases; junction bases not matched to a gene: 4. There are 13 residues in the CDR3. Germline V gives CDR1 LNHDA, CDR2 SQIVND (reference sequence). Here the CDR3 DNA reads TGTGCCAGTAGGATAAGCGGGGCCGGGGAGCTGTTTTTT. Its protein product is CASRISGAGELFF.

The chain combines TRBV10-2 with TRBJ2-1, with D possibly matching TRBD1 (5 bases). The germline V gene has CDR1 WSHSY and CDR2 SAAADI. The germline V and J ends were trimmed by 7 bases and 7 bases, with 14 bases remaining between them. The CDR3 runs 13 residues. CDR3 sequence: CASMDPSGNEQFF. CDR3 nucleotides: TGCGCCAGCATGGACCCTTCAGGGAATGAGCAGTTCTTC.

This chain uses TRBV5-1 with TRBJ1-1, with 8 bases lining up with TRBD1. V was pared by 5 bases and J by 1 base, with 10 bases of the junction left unmatched. This CDR3 spans 16 amino acids. Germline V gives CDR1 SGHRS, CDR2 YFSETQ. The CDR3 nucleotides are TGCGCCAGCAGATTTGGACAGGGAGGGGGGAACACTGAAGCTTTCTTT. Translated, it gives CASRFGQGGGNTEAFF.

In DNA, the CDR3 is TGTGCCAGCATGGGATGGGCAGGGGAGTACGAGCAGTACTTC. As protein: CASMGWAGEYEQYF. V is TRBV6-5 and J is TRBJ2-7; the D gene is possibly TRBD1 (6 bases). The germline V gene encodes CDR1 MNHEY and CDR2 SVGAGI. V was pared by 7 bases and J by 4 bases, with 17 bases between. CDR3 length: 14 amino acids.

This clone came up once. V gene TRBV2 combines with J gene TRBJ1-2, with D perhaps matching TRBD1 (5 bases). Germline loops: CDR1 SNHLY, CDR2 FYNNEI. The CDR3 consists of 12 residues. V was clipped by 1 base and J by 7 bases, with 7 bases between them. DNA of the CDR3: TGTGCCAGCAGTGAAGGGGGCCGTGGCTACACCTTC. Its protein product is CASSEGGRGYTF.

The chain uses TRBV5-1 and TRBJ1-4, with TRBD1 as a possible D gene (6 bases). V gave up 0 bases and J gave up 13 bases, with 16 bases separating them. This CDR3 is built from 14 residues. In germline, CDR1 is SGHRS, CDR2 YFSETQ. CDR3 DNA: TGCGCCAGCAGCTTGGAAGCGGGGGGCGTAGGACTGTTTTTT. This sequence encodes CASSLEAGGVGLFF.

This clone was recorded a few times. The V gene is TRBV10-1, the J gene TRBJ2-1, with D unclear. CDR1 is WNHNN, CDR2 SYGVQD, per germline (reference sequence). The length of the CDR3 is 13 residues. V dropped 5 bases and J dropped 5 bases, with 10 bases sitting between them. CDR3 sequence: CASSLPQDNEQFF. The DNA of the CDR3 is TGCGCCAGCAGTTTACCGCAGGACAATGAGCAGTTCTTC.

The gene calls are TRBV5-1 and TRBJ2-3, with TRBD1 identical over 10 bases. The length of the CDR3 is 14 residues. The V gene's germline CDR1 is SGHRS and CDR2 YFSETQ. V lost 4 bases and J lost 5; bases outside the gene matches: 4. For the CDR3, the DNA is TGCGCCAGCAGCGGGACAGGGGCCAAAGATACGCAGTATTTT. It specifies CASSGTGAKDTQYF. Filled out from reference TRBV5-1 and TRBJ2-3, the complete variable domain reads KAGVTQTPRYLIKTRGQQVTLSCSPISGHRSVSWYQQTPGQGLQFLFEYFSETQRNKGNFPGRFSGRQFSNSRSEMNVSTLELGDSALYLCASSGTGAKDTQYFGPGTRLTVL.

The CDR3 is CARSLVLTGGFEKLFF. The DNA for the CDR3 is TGTGCCAGAAGCTTGGTATTAACAGGGGGTTTCGAAAAACTGTTTTTT. The chain couples TRBV5-3 to TRBJ1-4; 8 bases match TRBD1. TRBV5-3 is given ORF status, its function remaining uncertain. The CDR3 consists of 16 residues. Trimming took 0 bases from V and 8 from J; bases not matched to a gene: 9.

This clone was counted a few times. J is TRBJ1-5 and V is TRBV6-5, with 7 bases fitting TRBD1. CDR1 and CDR2 (germline): MNHEY, SVGAGI. The CDR3 consists of 15 residues. The ends lost 4 bases at V and 1 base at J; junction bases unmatched: 4. CDR3 sequence (DNA): TGTGCCAGCAGTTCGGACAGGAGGAGCAATCAGCCCCAGCATTTT. Translation gives CASSSDRRSNQPQHF.

As regards this clone: The junction shows a germline mismatch at one end, possibly a read error. The V and J genes are TRBV2 and TRBJ2-7; 12 nucleotides agree with TRBD1. This CDR3 region has 12 residues. From germline, CDR1 is SNHLY and CDR2 FYNNEI. CDR3 nucleotide sequence: TGTGCCATCACCGGGACAGGGGGCGCCCAGAACTTC. It codes for CAITGTGGAQNF.

The genes are TRBV6-6 and TRBJ1-4; 9 nucleotides line up with TRBD1. The junction had 6 bases not matched to a gene; V was cut back by 2 bases and J by 5 bases. CDR1 and CDR2 (germline): MNHNY, SVGAGI (reference sequence). This CDR3 has 16 residues. CDR3 in amino acids: CASSYTTGGRNEKLFF. The DNA of the CDR3 is TGTGCCAGCAGTTACACAACAGGGGGCAGGAATGAAAAACTGTTTTTT.

The rearrangement links TRBV28 to TRBJ2-2, with D hard to call. CDR1 is MDHEN and CDR2 is SYDVKM in the germline V gene. CDR3 length: 15 amino acids. V lost 10 bases, J lost 7 bases, and 22 bases lay in between. CDR3 loop: CAIPSRVGEVGELFF. The DNA of the CDR3 is TGTGCCATCCCTTCCCGGGTTGGTGAGGTCGGGGAGCTGTTTTTT.

This clone has more than one count but fewer than ten. The chain couples TRBV7-3 to TRBJ1-3; tentative D call: TRBD1 (5 bases). Trimming stripped 5 bases from V and 0 bases from J, with 14 bases between. Germline V CDR1 and CDR2: SGHTA, FQGTGA. The CDR3 is 16 residues long. The CDR3: CASSLAGGNSGNTIYF. The CDR3 region has the DNA TGTGCCAGCAGCCTCGCCGGGGGTAACTCTGGAAACACCATATATTTT. The entire variable domain, with the rest obtained from reference TRBV7-3 and TRBJ1-3, is as follows: GAGVSQTPSNKVTEKGKYVELRCDPISGHTALYWYRQSLGQGPEFLIYFQGTGAADDSGLPNDRFFAVRPEGSVSTLKIQRTERGDSAVYLCASSLAGGNSGNTIYFGEGSWLTVV.

The V gene is TRBV7-9, the J gene TRBJ2-1, with D possibly TRBD2 on 6 matching bases. The CDR3 has 12 amino acids. The germline CDR1 and CDR2 sequences are SEHNR and FQNEAQ (reference sequence). The ends were cut back, 11 bases at V and 6 bases at J, with 14 bases in the middle. The CDR3 sequence: CALPEGPNEQFF. CDR3 coding DNA: TGTGCCCTCCCGGAGGGCCCCAATGAGCAGTTCTTC.

The chain is built from TRBV28 and TRBJ1-2, with a tentative D call TRBD1 (6 bases). V lost 3 bases, J lost 7 bases, and 12 bases lay in between. This CDR3 is 13 amino acids long. The germline V gene has CDR1 MDHEN and CDR2 SYDVKM. This CDR3 reads CASSLHRASGYTF. CDR3 DNA: TGTGCCAGCAGTTTGCACAGGGCTTCTGGCTACACCTTC.

The rearrangement uses TRBV24-1 and TRBJ2-5, with 8 bases aligning to TRBD2. Trimming at V came to 9 bases and at J to 2 bases, leaving 7 bases not matched to a gene. Germline V gene lookup returns CDR1 KGHDR and CDR2 SFDVKD. There are 14 residues in the CDR3. Written as DNA, the CDR3 is TGTGCCACCGAAGGTTCTAGCGGGCAAGAGACCCAGTACTTC. It encodes CATEGSSGQETQYF.

This clone occurred a few times. The chain joins TRBV5-1 to TRBJ1-6, with D uncertain. Trimming removed 0 bases at V and 7 bases at J, with 5 bases between. Looked up from germline, CDR1 is SGHRS and CDR2 is YFSETQ. The CDR3 runs to 13 residues. CDR3 region: CASSLDRNSPLHF. The CDR3 region has the DNA TGCGCCAGCAGCTTGGACAGAAATTCACCCCTCCACTTT.